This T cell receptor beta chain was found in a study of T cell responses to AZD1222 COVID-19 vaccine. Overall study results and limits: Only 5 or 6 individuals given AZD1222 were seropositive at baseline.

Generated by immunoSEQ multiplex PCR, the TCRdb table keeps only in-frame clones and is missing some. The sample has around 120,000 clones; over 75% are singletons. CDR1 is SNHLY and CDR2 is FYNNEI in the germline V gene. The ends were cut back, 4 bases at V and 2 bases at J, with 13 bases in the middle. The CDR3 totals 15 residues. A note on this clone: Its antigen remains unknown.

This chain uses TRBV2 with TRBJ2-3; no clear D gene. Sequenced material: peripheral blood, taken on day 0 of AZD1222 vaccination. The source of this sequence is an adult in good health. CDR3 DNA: TGTGCCAGCAGTGCGCTTAGGTCAAACACAGATACGCAGTATTTT. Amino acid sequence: CASSALRSNTDTQYF.